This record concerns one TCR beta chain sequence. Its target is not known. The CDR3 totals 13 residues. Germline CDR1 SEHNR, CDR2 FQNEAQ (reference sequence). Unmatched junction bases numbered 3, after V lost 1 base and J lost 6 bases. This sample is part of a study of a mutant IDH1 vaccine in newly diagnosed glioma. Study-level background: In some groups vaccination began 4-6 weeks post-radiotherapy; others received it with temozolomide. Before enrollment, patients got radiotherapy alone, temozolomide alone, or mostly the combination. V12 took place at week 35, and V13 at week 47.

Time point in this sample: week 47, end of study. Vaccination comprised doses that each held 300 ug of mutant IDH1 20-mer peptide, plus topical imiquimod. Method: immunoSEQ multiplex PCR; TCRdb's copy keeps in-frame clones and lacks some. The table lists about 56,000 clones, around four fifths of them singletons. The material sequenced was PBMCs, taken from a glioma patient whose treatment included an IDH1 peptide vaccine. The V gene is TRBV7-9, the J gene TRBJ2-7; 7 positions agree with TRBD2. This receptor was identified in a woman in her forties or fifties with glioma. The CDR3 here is CASSLGLAGEQYF. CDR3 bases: TGTGCCAGCAGCTTAGGACTAGCCGGCGAGCAGTACTTC.